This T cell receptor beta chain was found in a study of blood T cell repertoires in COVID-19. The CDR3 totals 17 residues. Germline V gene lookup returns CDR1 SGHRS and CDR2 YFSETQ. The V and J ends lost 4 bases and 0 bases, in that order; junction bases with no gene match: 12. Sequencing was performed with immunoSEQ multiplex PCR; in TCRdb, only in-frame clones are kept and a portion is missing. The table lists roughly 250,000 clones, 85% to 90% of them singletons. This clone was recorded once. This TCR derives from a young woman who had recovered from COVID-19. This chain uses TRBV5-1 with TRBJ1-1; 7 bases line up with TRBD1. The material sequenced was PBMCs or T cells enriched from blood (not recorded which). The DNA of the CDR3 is TGCGCCAGCAGCCCCGCCGGGACAGATCGCATGAACACTGAAGCTTTCTTT. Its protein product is CASSPAGTDRMNTEAFF.